The 26 T cell receptor beta chains reported below all come from one sample, sequenced in a study of STAT5B mutations in CD4+ large granular lymphocyte leukemia. Only in-frame clones appear in the TCRdb table, and some are missing; sequencing was by immunoSEQ multiplex PCR. This sample yields some 28,000 clones, of which more than 70% are seen a single time; approximately 3% belongs to the top ten. Sample: CD4+ T cells from blood buffy coats. These receptors were obtained from a human donor in good health.

The sample holds a few counts of this clone. V gene TRBV5-6 combines with J gene TRBJ1-1, with D hard to call. There are 14 residues in the CDR3. CDR1 is SGHDT and CDR2 is YYEEEE in the germline V gene. V lost 2 bases and J 4 bases, leaving 12 bases between the germline ends. The CDR3 region has the DNA TGTGCCAGCAGCTTTCAGTCAGTGTCCACTGAAGCTTTCTTT. Amino acid sequence: CASSFQSVSTEAFF.

This clone was seen once. The chain joins TRBV6-1 to TRBJ2-7; possible D gene TRBD2, 5 bases. CDR1 is MNHNS, CDR2 SASEGT, per germline. The CDR3 is 14 amino acids. The V end lost 4 bases, the J end lost 6 bases, and 16 bases lay between the germline ends. In DNA form, the CDR3 reads TGTGCCAGCAGTGGGGAGATTGAGAGGTCCGAGCAGTACTTC. This encodes CASSGEIERSEQYF.

This clone turned up a few times. CDR3 in amino acids: CASSQDWPLGNGYTF. The CDR3 nucleotides read TGTGCCAGCAGCCAAGACTGGCCCTTGGGGAACGGCTACACCTTC. V usage is TRBV14 and J usage is TRBJ1-2; D not certain. V was cut by 0 bases and J by 8 bases, with 16 bases left in between. There are 15 residues in the CDR3. Germline lookup yields CDR1 SGHDN and CDR2 FVKESK.

The rearrangement uses TRBV15 and TRBJ2-1, with D possibly being TRBD2 (5 bases). Trimming pared 3 bases from V and 4 bases from J, leaving 13 bases between. The CDR3 contains 15 residues. Looked up from germline, CDR1 is LNHNV and CDR2 is YYDKDF (reference sequence). The CDR3 loop is CATSSATGKYNEQFF. For the CDR3, the DNA is TGTGCCACCAGCAGTGCCACGGGAAAGTACAATGAGCAGTTCTTC. Full variable domain (rest looked up from reference TRBV15 and TRBJ2-1): DAMVIQNPRYQVTQFGKPVTLSCSQTLNHNVMYWYQQKSSQAPKLLFHYYDKDFNNEADTPDNFQSRRPNTSFCFLDIRSPGLGDTAMYLCATSSATGKYNEQFFGPGTRLTVL.

The chain recombines TRBV27 with TRBJ1-1; D call uncertain. The CDR3 runs 15 residues. Germline CDR1 and CDR2: MNHEY and SMNVEV (reference sequence). V lost 0 bases, J lost 0 bases, and 8 bases lay in between. CDR3 residues: CASSLSILVNTEAFF. CDR3 bases: TGTGCCAGCAGTTTATCGATCCTGGTGAACACTGAAGCTTTCTTT.

The sample holds a few counts of this clone. The rearrangement joins TRBV30 to TRBJ2-6, with 10 nucleotides matching TRBD1. With V trimmed by 7 bases and J by 9 bases, 12 bases remained unmatched. In germline, CDR1 is GTSNPN, CDR2 SVGIG (reference sequence). This CDR3 spans 15 amino acids. CDR3 residues: CASRDRGVPFNVLTF. The DNA of the CDR3 is TGTGCCTCCCGGGACAGGGGTGTCCCCTTCAACGTCCTGACTTTC.

This sequence joins TRBV11-3 and TRBJ1-1; TRBD1 matches at 7 bases. The CDR3 totals 14 residues. Trimming removed 4 bases from V and 4 bases from J; junction bases left unmatched: 6. CDR1 is SGHNT and CDR2 is YENEEA in the germline V gene. CDR3 nucleotide sequence: TGTGCCAGCAGCTACGGGGACAGTTCCACTGAAGCTTTCTTT. It codes for CASSYGDSSTEAFF.

The rearrangement uses TRBV6-6 and TRBJ2-3; D call uncertain. The CDR3 has 16 residues. CDR1 and CDR2 (germline): MNHNY, SVGAGI (reference sequence). V shed 2 bases and J shed 2 bases, with 14 bases lying between them. CDR3 loop: CASSYGRLAVTDTQYF. The CDR3 DNA is TGTGCCAGCAGTTACGGACGGTTGGCGGTCACAGATACGCAGTATTTT.

The chain links TRBV27 to TRBJ2-1; 8 bases are shared with TRBD1. The V and J ends lost 4 bases and 13 bases, in that order; junction bases with no gene match: 6. Per the germline V gene, CDR1 is MNHEY and CDR2 is SMNVEV (reference sequence). The CDR3 sequence is 12 residues long. CDR3 nucleotide sequence: TGTGCCAGCAGTTCCCGCAGGGGGCACCAGTTCTTC. Amino acid sequence: CASSSRRGHQFF.

The chain recombines TRBV5-5 with TRBJ2-2; D unresolved. The CDR3 is 16 residues long. The germline V and J ends were trimmed by 5 bases and 2 bases, with 16 bases remaining between them. The V gene's germline CDR1 is SGHKS and CDR2 YYEKEE (reference sequence). The CDR3 DNA reads TGTGCCAGCAGTTTAGCCGGCCAGGTCAACACCGGGGAGCTGTTTTTT. Translation: CASSLAGQVNTGELFF.

The genes are TRBV5-6 and TRBJ2-3; 8 nucleotides line up with TRBD1. Germline V lookup: CDR1 SGHDT, CDR2 YYEEEE. This CDR3 has 14 residues. The trim removed 4 bases at V and 5 bases at J, leaving 6 bases unmatched. CDR3: CASSGQGALDTQYF. The CDR3, as DNA: TGTGCCAGCAGCGGGCAGGGGGCATTAGATACGCAGTATTTT.

The CDR3 spells CASSPTGAGNTIYF. DNA for the CDR3: TGTGCCAGCAGCCCAACAGGGGCTGGAAACACCATATATTTT. This chain uses TRBV7-2 with TRBJ1-3; 7 nucleotides line up with TRBD1. Germline V gene lookup returns CDR1 SGHTA and CDR2 FQGNSA. This CDR3 has 14 residues. V gave up 5 bases and J gave up 2 bases; unmatched junction bases: 3.

The V and J genes are TRBV28 and TRBJ1-2, with 8 bases that match TRBD1. Looked up from germline, CDR1 is MDHEN and CDR2 is SYDVKM. There are 15 residues in the CDR3. Trimming removed 2 bases from V and 8 bases from J; junction bases left unmatched: 10. DNA of the CDR3: TGTGCCAGCAGTTTAAGGGGACAGGCCCTGTTCGGCTACACCTTC. Residues: CASSLRGQALFGYTF.

This chain uses TRBV7-6 with TRBJ2-6; no reliable D call. V lost 2 bases to trimming and J lost 0 bases, with 14 bases between them. The CDR3 sequence is 18 residues long. In germline, CDR1 is SGHVS, CDR2 FNYEAQ. The CDR3 nucleotides read TGTGCCAGCAGCTTAAAGGGCCGCCACGGCTCTGGGGCCAACGTCCTGACTTTC. This gives the protein CASSLKGRHGSGANVLTF.

The genes are TRBV5-1 and TRBJ2-1; TRBD2 agrees at 8 bases. CDR1 is SGHRS and CDR2 is YFSETQ in the germline V gene. Trimming at V came to 3 bases and at J to 8 bases, leaving 1 base not matched to a gene. CDR3 length: 12 residues. CDR3 protein: CASSWREDEQFF. The CDR3, as DNA: TGCGCCAGCAGCTGGCGGGAGGATGAGCAGTTCTTC.

This rearrangement joins TRBV7-9 to TRBJ2-5, with 10 nucleotides matching TRBD2. The V segment lost 3 bases and the J segment 5 bases; nucleotides outside the gene matches: 3. This CDR3 region has 14 residues. CDR1 is SEHNR and CDR2 is FQNEAQ in the germline V gene (reference sequence). The CDR3 DNA sequence: TGTGCCAGCAGCTTGACTAGCGGGCGCGAGACCCAGTACTTC. It encodes CASSLTSGRETQYF.

The chain employs TRBV7-2 and TRBJ1-2; no reliable D call. Trimming removed 5 bases at V and 4 bases at J, with 11 bases between. The V gene's germline CDR1 is SGHTA and CDR2 FQGNSA. The CDR3 runs 13 residues. In DNA form, the CDR3 reads TGTGCCAGCAGCCTACAGAGTCTCTATGGCTACACCTTC. It yields the protein CASSLQSLYGYTF.

V is TRBV19 and J is TRBJ2-1; D unresolved. Germline assignment: CDR1 LNHDA and CDR2 SQIVND (reference sequence). V gave up 3 bases and J gave up 0 bases, with 18 bases separating them. The CDR3 has 18 amino acids. The CDR3 region is CASSIIGKGLGSYNEQFF. In DNA, the CDR3 is TGTGCCAGTAGTATCATTGGGAAAGGCCTGGGCTCCTACAATGAGCAGTTCTTC.

V gene TRBV19 combines with J gene TRBJ2-1; 9 bases line up with TRBD1. V shed 6 bases, J shed 0 bases, and the junction held 6 bases outside the gene matches. Germline lookup yields CDR1 LNHDA and CDR2 SQIVND (reference sequence). The CDR3 has 16 residues. CDR3 sequence (DNA): TGTGCCAGTAGCGTACAGGGGGCAGGCTCCTACAATGAGCAGTTCTTC. Translation: CASSVQGAGSYNEQFF.

The V call is TRBV2, the J call TRBJ1-3, with D unclear. The CDR3 consists of 11 residues. V was clipped by 7 bases and J by 3 bases, with 4 bases between them. In germline, CDR1 is SNHLY, CDR2 FYNNEI. The CDR3 reads CASMLGNTIYF. As DNA, the CDR3 is TGTGCCAGCATGCTTGGAAACACCATATATTTT.

The chain employs TRBV7-2 and TRBJ2-3; the D gene is possibly TRBD2 (5 bases). This CDR3 has 12 residues. The V gene's germline CDR1 is SGHTA and CDR2 FQGNSA. Trimming stripped 5 bases from V and 6 bases from J, with 9 bases between. CDR3 nucleotide sequence: TGTGCCAGCAGCCGGACGGGGGATACGCAGTATTTT. Its protein is CASSRTGDTQYF.

The chain couples TRBV5-1 to TRBJ2-5; 13 nucleotides line up with TRBD2. The trim removed 3 bases at V and 4 bases at J, leaving 9 bases unmatched. The CDR3 spans 17 residues. CDR1 is SGHRS and CDR2 is YFSETQ in the germline V gene. CDR3 protein: CASSSGLAGSGGETQYF. DNA of the CDR3: TGCGCCAGCAGCTCGGGACTAGCGGGGTCCGGCGGAGAGACCCAGTACTTC.

This clone was detected a few times. The chain uses TRBV10-3 and TRBJ2-1; tentative D call: TRBD2 (6 bases). The CDR3 length is 11 residues. Germline V CDR1 and CDR2: ENHRY, SYGVKD. V lost 10 bases and J lost 5, with 9 bases in between. In DNA form, the CDR3 reads TGTGCCACGTGGGGGGACAATGAGCAGTTCTTC. Its translation: CATWGDNEQFF.

The chain is built from TRBV5-6 and TRBJ2-1; D is undetermined. V was pared by 1 base and J by 0 bases, with 11 bases between. This CDR3 has 16 residues. CDR1 and CDR2 (germline): SGHDT, YYEEEE. CDR3 DNA sequence: TGTGCCAGCAGCTTGAGAGGTCTTGGCTCCTACAATGAGCAGTTCTTC. Translation: CASSLRGLGSYNEQFF.

The V gene is TRBV7-2, the J gene TRBJ2-3; D may be TRBD1 or TRBD2 (5 bases each). CDR3 length: 18 residues. CDR1 is SGHTA and CDR2 is FQGNSA in the germline V gene. V lost 1 base and J 4 bases, leaving 21 bases between the germline ends. CDR3 DNA: TGTGCCAGCAGCTTAGACCCCCCGGGACGTAGGTTTCCAGATACGCAGTATTTT. Translating it yields CASSLDPPGRRFPDTQYF.

The genes are TRBV28 and TRBJ1-3, with TRBD1 identical over 7 bases. V was clipped by 1 base and J by 0 bases; unmatched bases: 12. The length of the CDR3 is 19 residues. Germline CDR1 reads MDHEN; CDR2 reads SYDVKM. The CDR3 DNA reads as TGTGCCAGCAGTTTATTGGACAGGAGGGACATCTCCTCTGGAAACACCATATATTTT. It specifies CASSLLDRRDISSGNTIYF.